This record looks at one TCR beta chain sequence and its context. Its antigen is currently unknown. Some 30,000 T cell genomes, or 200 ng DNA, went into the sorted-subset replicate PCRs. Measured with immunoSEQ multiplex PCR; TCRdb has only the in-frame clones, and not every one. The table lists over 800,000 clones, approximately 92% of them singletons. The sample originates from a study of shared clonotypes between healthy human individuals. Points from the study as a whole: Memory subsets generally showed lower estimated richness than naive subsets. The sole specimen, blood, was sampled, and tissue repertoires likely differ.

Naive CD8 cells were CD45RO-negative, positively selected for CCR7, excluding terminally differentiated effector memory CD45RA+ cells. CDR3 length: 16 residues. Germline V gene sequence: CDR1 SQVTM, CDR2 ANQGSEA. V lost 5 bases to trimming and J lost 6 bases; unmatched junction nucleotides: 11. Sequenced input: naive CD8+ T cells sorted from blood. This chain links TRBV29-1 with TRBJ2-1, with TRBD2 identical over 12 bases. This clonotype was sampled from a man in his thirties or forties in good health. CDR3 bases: TGCAGCGTTAAGGGACTAGCGGGTGAACCGCGCAATGAGCAGTTCTTC. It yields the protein CSVKGLAGEPRNEQFF.